The 12 T cell receptor beta chains below all came from one sample that was sequenced in a study of T cell changes during pregnancy in multiple sclerosis. The repertoire was sequenced with immunoSEQ multiplex PCR; TCRdb's copy has only in-frame clones and lacks some. The data hold about 67,000 clones, with 92% observed a single time. The source material was peripheral blood, sampled in the second trimester of pregnancy. All receptors come from a female donor in good health, enrolled as a control in a pregnancy study.

In nucleotides, the CDR3 is TGTGCCAGCAGCCCAGGACTAGCGGGATCCTACGAGCAGTACTTC. This encodes CASSPGLAGSYEQYF. V usage is TRBV6-6 and J usage is TRBJ2-7, with 12 bases that match TRBD2. The CDR3 sequence is 15 residues long. Germline CDR1 is MNHNY and CDR2 is SVGAGI (reference sequence). V lost 6 bases and J lost 1; bases outside the gene matches: 4.

The chain links TRBV15 to TRBJ1-1; 8 bases agree with TRBD1. There are 16 residues in the CDR3. After removal of 5 bases from V and 3 bases from J, the junction contained 11 bases not matched to a gene. Per the germline V gene, CDR1 is LNHNV and CDR2 is YYDKDF (reference sequence). The CDR3 loop reads CATSRGGRGQDTEAFF. In nucleotides, the CDR3 is TGTGCCACCAGCCGTGGGGGCAGGGGGCAAGACACTGAAGCTTTCTTT.

The chain uses TRBV10-3 and TRBJ1-5; D is uncertain. V was trimmed by 6 bases and J by 1 base, leaving 10 bases between them. Germline V gives CDR1 ENHRY, CDR2 SYGVKD. CDR3 length equals 14 residues. Here the CDR3 DNA reads TGTGCCATCAGCCAGGTACGAAGCAATCAGCCCCAGCATTTT. Translated: CAISQVRSNQPQHF.

The chain links TRBV5-6 to TRBJ2-1; 9 bases align to TRBD2. Germline CDR1 is SGHDT and CDR2 is YYEEEE. The ends lost 4 bases at V and 10 bases at J; junction bases unmatched: 15. The CDR3 contains 16 residues. The CDR3 here is CASSSGGRFRIWEQFF. Written as DNA, the CDR3 is TGTGCCAGCAGCAGCGGGGGGCGATTTCGGATCTGGGAGCAGTTCTTC.

The chain has TRBV10-3 and TRBJ2-1, with 9 bases fitting TRBD2. CDR1 is ENHRY and CDR2 is SYGVKD in the germline V gene. Trimming removed 0 bases from V and 7 bases from J; junction bases left unmatched: 10. The CDR3 is 17 residues long. CDR3 sequence reads: CAISESKASGDRNEQFF. DNA of the CDR3: TGTGCCATCAGTGAGTCGAAGGCTAGCGGGGATCGGAATGAGCAGTTCTTC.

The chain employs TRBV9 and TRBJ2-7; D possibly corresponds to TRBD2 (6 bases). V shed 7 bases and J shed 6 bases, with 17 bases lying between them. The germline V gene encodes CDR1 SGDLS and CDR2 YYNGEE. The CDR3 totals 13 residues. CDR3 sequence: CASAGPGLTEQYF. CDR3 DNA sequence: TGTGCCAGCGCTGGCCCGGGACTCACCGAGCAGTACTTC.

This rearrangement joins TRBV11-3 to TRBJ2-1; a weak D match, TRBD2 (5 bases). The CDR3 has 13 residues. Between the trimmed V and J ends, which lost 3 bases and 9 bases, there was a span of 12 bases. Per the germline V gene, CDR1 is SGHNT and CDR2 is YENEEA. In DNA, the CDR3 is TGTGCCAGCAGCTTTGCGTCGGCGGGTGAGCAGTTCTTC. It encodes CASSFASAGEQFF.

The V gene is TRBV10-2, the J gene TRBJ1-2; no reliable D call. Per germline, CDR1 WSHSY and CDR2 SAAADI. V was pared by 3 bases and J by 8 bases, with 19 bases between. The CDR3 length is 15 residues. The CDR3 here is CASSDLPDVGIGYTF. The CDR3 DNA reads as TGCGCCAGCAGTGACCTACCGGACGTCGGGATCGGCTACACCTTC.

The V gene is TRBV4-3, the J gene TRBJ2-7; D remains ambiguous. CDR1 is LGHNA and CDR2 is YSLEER in the germline V gene. V was shortened by 1 base and J by 2 bases, with 9 bases between the two germline ends. The CDR3 totals 14 residues. The CDR3 loop is CASSQGLDTYEQYF. CDR3 bases: TGCGCCAGCAGCCAAGGACTTGATACCTACGAGCAGTACTTC.

The chain couples TRBV28 to TRBJ2-7, with unresolved D. The CDR3 loop spans 14 amino acids. CDR1 is MDHEN and CDR2 is SYDVKM in the germline V gene. V lost 4 bases, J lost 6 bases, and 16 bases lay in between. CDR3 sequence (DNA): TGTGCCAGCAGTTCTCAGGCGATCCCGTCCGAGCAGTACTTC. Translated: CASSSQAIPSEQYF.

As regards this clone: One junction end does not reproduce the germline sequence, and a read error may be involved. The chain employs TRBV5-1 and TRBJ1-1; 8 positions match TRBD1. The germline CDR1 and CDR2 sequences are SGHRS and YFSETQ. This CDR3 is 15 amino acids long. DNA for the CDR3: TGCGCCAGCAGCTCTCGGACAGGGTTGAATACTGAAGCTTTCTTT. The encoded protein is CASSSRTGLNTEAFF.

The chain employs TRBV5-1 and TRBJ2-5; D gene uncertain. CDR1 SGHRS and CDR2 YFSETQ come from the germline V gene. The CDR3 runs 14 residues. Trimming stripped 0 bases from V and 4 bases from J, with 10 bases between. The DNA of the CDR3 is TGCGCCAGCAGCTTGGATCGGCTAGGAGAGACCCAGTACTTC. It yields the protein CASSLDRLGETQYF. The complete variable domain, with remaining parts taken from reference TRBV5-1 and TRBJ2-5, reads KAGVTQTPRYLIKTRGQQVTLSCSPISGHRSVSWYQQTPGQGLQFLFEYFSETQRNKGNFPGRFSGRQFSNSRSEMNVSTLELGDSALYLCASSLDRLGETQYFGPGTRLLVL.